These T cell receptor beta chains were read from a single sample in a study of T cells after posttransplantation cyclophosphamide. The data were produced by immunoSEQ multiplex PCR, yet TCRdb's version contains in-frame clones alone and is incomplete. Recorded here are fewer than 11,000 clones, none singletons. The specimen was PBMCs, collected after allogeneic stem cell transplant with posttransplant cyclophosphamide. These TCRs come from a female patient aged 40-49 years who received an allogeneic stem cell transplant from a related donor, was CMV-positive, and had no GVHD. Some T cells here may be from the graft donor. The CDR3 runs from the conserved cysteine through the conserved F or W. Fields, in order: D gene, CDR3 length, J gene, clone size, V gene, CDR3 protein, CDR3 DNA. D genes are given only for firm matches. Not all rows give a size; the values are once, few, many and, for expanded clones, a class.

-,14,TRBJ2-2,many,TRBV6-1,CASSGLWGLGELFF,TGTGCCAGCAGTGGCCTGTGGGGCCTCGGAGAGCTGTTTTTT
TRBD1,15,TRBJ1-2,few,TRBV29-1,CSVETGTANNYGYTF,TGCAGCGTTGAAACTGGGACAGCCAATAACTATGGCTACACCTTC
TRBD1,14,TRBJ1-1,many,TRBV10-2,CASRGGTVNTEAFF,TGCGCCAGCAGGGGCGGGACAGTGAACACTGAAGCTTTCTTT
-,14,TRBJ1-2,many,TRBV28,CASIKPSDNYGYTF,TGTGCCAGCATCAAGCCATCCGATAACTATGGCTACACCTTC
-,15,TRBJ2-3,many,TRBV7-8,CASSLERQPTDTQYF,TGTGCCAGCAGCTTAGAGCGGCAGCCCACAGATACGCAGTATTTT
-,14,TRBJ1-3,many,TRBV5-1,CASSLGQEGNTIYF,TGCGCCAGCAGCTTGGGACAGGAAGGAAACACCATATATTTT
-,14,TRBJ2-7,many,TRBV6-2/TRBV6-3,CASTPRQGSHEQYF,TGTGCCAGCACCCCGAGGCAGGGTAGCCACGAGCAGTACTTC
TRBD1,11,TRBJ1-1,many,TRBV29-1,CSAGTVSEAFF,TGCAGCGCCGGGACAGTGAGTGAAGCTTTCTTT
-,16,TRBJ2-1,few,TRBV4-1,CASSHGTRGSYNEQFF,TGCGCCAGCAGCCACGGTACACGGGGCTCCTACAATGAGCAGTTCTTC
-,15,TRBJ1-1,many,TRBV5-1,CASSLGGGRNTEAFF,TGCGCCAGCAGCTTGGGTGGGGGCAGGAACACTGAAGCTTTCTTT
-,15,TRBJ1-5,many,TRBV28,CASSLRGYSNQPQHF,TGTGCCAGCAGTTTACGGGGATATAGCAATCAGCCCCAGCATTTT
TRBD1,15,TRBJ2-1,many,TRBV18,CASSPTGASYNEQFF,TGTGCCAGCTCACCAACAGGGGCCTCCTACAATGAGCAGTTCTTC
TRBD2,17,TRBJ2-5,-,TRBV5-1,CASSLGTSGGAAETQYF,TGCGCCAGCAGCTTGGGGACTAGCGGGGGGGCCGCGGAGACCCAGTACTTC
TRBD1,14,TRBJ2-5,many,TRBV13,CASSLGQGLGTQYF,TGTGCCAGCAGCTTGGGACAGGGACTCGGGACCCAGTACTTC
-,15,TRBJ2-7,many,TRBV4-1,CASSQGPGHFYEQYF,TGCGCCAGCAGCCAAGGACCAGGACACTTCTACGAGCAGTACTTC
-,16,TRBJ2-3,few,TRBV9,CASSVTGGAVTDTQYF,TGTGCCAGCAGCGTAACGGGGGGCGCCGTCACAGATACGCAGTATTTT